This TCR beta chain was captured by sequencing in a study of T cell repertoires in cytomegalovirus infection. Background on the study: Through public TCR beta signatures, both CMV infection and matching HLA type were indicated. Study results and caveats: CMV-specific TCR beta clonotypes restricted by HLA-C dominated the ex vivo response. Based on cumulative public TCR beta family frequency, carriers of CMV plus the relevant HLA were identified.

The CDR3 is made up of 12 amino acids. V was trimmed by 1 base and J by 9 bases, leaving 7 bases between them. CDR1 and CDR2 from the germline V gene are LGHNA and YNFKEQ. TCRdb processed the reads anew with MiXCR; each CDR3 protein has one entry. The sample lists some 220,000 distinct CDR3 sequences; about 38% were seen once. A word on this clonotype: The antigen is unknown.

The chain joins TRBV4-2 to TRBJ2-1; D call uncertain. This specimen consisted of CD8+ T cells from cultured PBMCs, obtained from culture after CMV antigen stimulation. The source is a human donor in good health (CMV status not recorded). Some clones in this sample may be carry-over from other donors' samples. The CDR3 nucleotides are TGTGCCAGCAGCCAAGGGCCAACTGAGCAGTTCTTC. Protein: CASSQGPTEQFF.